Listed below are T cell receptor beta chains from one sample, sequenced in a study of OX40 agonist ivuxolimab in advanced cancers. The protocol was immunoSEQ multiplex PCR, while the TCRdb copy is restricted to in-frame clones and leaves out a portion. The sample has roughly 100,000 clones; around 90% are singletons. This specimen was CD4+ or CD8+ T cells sorted from blood, taken in a trial of the OX40 agonist ivuxolimab. The receptors here all came from an adult with an advanced solid tumor such as melanoma, head and neck, liver or kidney cancer. Each CDR3 is given with its conserved first and last residue. The D gene is left open where the match is weak. Clone size is stated in some rows and not others, as once, few, many or a class when expanded.

TRBJ1-5 TRBV27 - - CASSSDSNQPQHF TGTGCCAGCAGTTCTGATAGCAATCAGCCCCAGCATTTT
TRBJ1-5 TRBV2 - - CASRRTLYQPQHF TGTGCCAGCAGGCGGACACTTTATCAGCCCCAGCATTTT
TRBJ1-2 TRBV5-5 - - CASSLESATYGYTF TGTGCCAGCAGCTTGGAGTCAGCTACCTATGGCTACACCTTC
TRBJ2-5 TRBV7-9 - - CASSLGALWLNQETQYF TGTGCCAGCAGCTTAGGGGCTCTCTGGTTAAACCAAGAGACCCAGTACTTC
TRBJ2-7 TRBV30 - TRBD2 CAWSAPTSARSYEQYF TGTGCCTGGAGTGCACCCACTAGCGCCCGCTCCTACGAGCAGTACTTC
TRBJ1-1 TRBV28 - - CASSPRNFLNTEAFF TGTGCCAGCAGTCCCCGCAATTTTCTCAACACTGAAGCTTTCTTT
TRBJ2-7 TRBV6-1 - TRBD2 CASSQTSGPYEQYF TGTGCCAGCAGTCAGACTAGCGGGCCCTACGAGCAGTACTTC
TRBJ2-1 TRBV6-1 - TRBD2 CASRSSGGYNEQFF TGTGCCAGCAGATCTAGCGGGGGGTACAATGAGCAGTTCTTC
TRBJ2-1 TRBV6-5 few - CASSYGRPSYNEQFF TGTGCCAGCAGTTACGGACGCCCTTCCTACAATGAGCAGTTCTTC
TRBJ1-2 TRBV6-1 - - CASSGRPDGYTF TGTGCCAGCAGTGGAAGACCGGACGGCTACACCTTC
TRBJ2-3 TRBV5-4 - TRBD2 CASSSAGRPTDTQYF TGTGCCAGCAGCTCAGCGGGACGCCCCACAGATACGCAGTATTTT
TRBJ2-4 TRBV11-2 - TRBD2 CASTLAGGLWDIQYF TGTGCCAGCACACTAGCGGGGGGCCTATGGGACATTCAGTACTTC
TRBJ2-1 TRBV6-1 - TRBD2 CASSDHIGGSNEQFF TGTGCCAGCAGCGACCACATCGGGGGGAGCAATGAGCAGTTCTTC
TRBJ1-4 TRBV27 - - CASPFSGPTNEKLFF TGTGCCAGCCCCTTTTCGGGTCCCACTAATGAAAAACTGTTTTTT
TRBJ2-3 TRBV6-1 - - CASSELGNPTDTQYF TGTGCCAGCAGTGAATTGGGGAACCCCACAGATACGCAGTATTTT
TRBJ1-1 TRBV28 - - CASSPPPQGNTEAFF TGTGCCAGCAGTCCACCACCACAGGGAAACACTGAAGCTTTCTTT
TRBJ2-2 TRBV7-9 - - CASRRGGGYTGELFF TGTGCCAGCAGGAGGGGTGGGGGATACACCGGGGAGCTGTTTTTT
TRBJ2-5 TRBV5-6 - - CASSLAGMGQETQYF TGTGCCAGCAGCTTGGCAGGTATGGGGCAGGAGACCCAGTACTTC
TRBJ1-1 TRBV7-3 - - CASSLWHRANTEAFF TGTGCCAGCAGCTTATGGCACAGGGCGAACACTGAAGCTTTCTTT
TRBJ1-2 TRBV10-3 - TRBD1 CAISTGTAYSYTF TGTGCCATCAGTACAGGGACAGCCTATAGCTACACCTTC
TRBJ1-4 TRBV6-7 - - CASWLSEKLFF TGTGCCAGCTGGTTAAGTGAAAAACTGTTTTTT
TRBJ2-2 TRBV10-3 - TRBD1 CATSGQHRSNTGELFF TGTGCCACCTCGGGACAGCACAGATCGAACACCGGGGAGCTGTTTTTT
TRBJ2-7 TRBV5-1 - TRBD1 CASSSRTGAYEQYF TGCGCCAGCAGCTCTAGGACAGGGGCCTACGAGCAGTACTTC
TRBJ2-3 TRBV4-1 - TRBD2 CASSQDHRGLDPDTQYF TGCGCCAGCAGCCAAGATCACCGGGGACTAGACCCGGATACGCAGTATTTT
TRBJ2-5 TRBV5-4 - - CASSLVGPQETQYF TGTGCCAGCAGCTTGGTCGGGCCCCAAGAGACCCAGTACTTC
TRBJ1-4 TRBV6-5 - - CASSSLRELFF TGTGCCAGCAGTTCTCTCAGGGAACTGTTTTTT
TRBJ1-5 TRBV19 - TRBD1 CASSQGGVSNQPQHF TGTGCCAGTAGCCAGGGGGGGGTTAGCAATCAGCCCCAGCATTTT
TRBJ1-1 TRBV29-1 - - CSVYGGQGLAAFF TGCAGCGTTTACGGAGGGCAGGGGCTGGCAGCTTTCTTT
TRBJ2-1 TRBV19 - TRBD2 CASGRTSADQQFF TGTGCCAGTGGGCGGACTAGCGCCGATCAGCAGTTCTTC
TRBJ1-4 TRBV7-9 - TRBD1 CASSQGQVNEKLFF TGTGCCAGCAGCCAAGGACAGGTTAATGAAAAACTGTTTTTT
TRBJ2-1 TRBV5-6 - TRBD1 CASSRGQLTYNEQFF TGTGCCAGCAGCCGGGGACAGCTAACCTACAATGAGCAGTTCTTC
TRBJ2-7 TRBV6-5 few - CASSSLGHLSYEQYF TGTGCCAGCAGTTCCCTGGGACACCTCTCCTACGAGCAGTACTTC
TRBJ1-3 TRBV9 - - CASSDDILGLGNTIYF TGTGCCAGCAGCGACGATATCCTGGGGCTTGGAAACACCATATATTTT
TRBJ2-1 TRBV5-1 - - CASRAQSYNEQFF TGCGCCAGCCGGGCCCAGAGCTACAATGAGCAGTTCTTC
TRBJ2-1 TRBV19 few TRBD2 CASSLGGEAYNEQFF TGTGCCAGTAGTTTGGGAGGGGAAGCCTACAATGAGCAGTTCTTC
TRBJ2-1 TRBV14 - TRBD2 CASSPAEMVQSSGHFSYNEQFF TGTGCCAGCAGCCCGGCGGAAATGGTGCAATCTAGCGGGCATTTTTCCTACAATGAGCAGTTCTTC
TRBJ2-7 TRBV5-3 - - CARSPHRFRSYEQYF TGTGCCAGAAGCCCCCACAGGTTCCGATCCTACGAGCAGTACTTC
TRBJ2-7 TRBV6-5 - TRBD1 CASTSTGGNSYEQYF TGTGCCAGCACCTCGACAGGGGGAAATTCCTACGAGCAGTACTTC
TRBJ1-4 TRBV5-1 - - CASSLVGALNEKLFF TGCGCCAGCAGCTTGGTAGGGGCTCTGAATGAAAAACTGTTTTTT
TRBJ2-7 TRBV19 - - CASSDIQGNEQYF TGTGCCAGTAGCGATATACAGGGAAACGAGCAGTACTTC
TRBJ1-2 TRBV6-1 - - CASSEAALWRDGYTF TGTGCCAGCAGTGAAGCGGCCTTGTGGAGGGATGGCTACACCTTC
TRBJ2-3 TRBV14 - TRBD1 CASSQVGTGVFGDTQYF TGTGCCAGCAGCCAAGTTGGGACAGGGGTGTTTGGAGATACGCAGTATTTT
TRBJ2-3 TRBV11-1 - - CASSQGQIAPTDTQYF TGTGCCAGCAGCCAAGGACAGATCGCCCCCACAGATACGCAGTATTTT
TRBJ2-3 TRBV7-9 few TRBD2 CASSLMASGSLDTQYF TGTGCCAGCAGCTTAATGGCTAGCGGGAGTCTGGATACGCAGTATTTT
TRBJ2-7 TRBV7-8 - - CASSFSYEQYF TGTGCCAGCAGCTTCTCCTACGAGCAGTACTTC
TRBJ1-4 TRBV6-6 - - CASSYSRQAKLFF TGTGCCAGCAGTTACTCTCGCCAGGCAAAACTGTTTTTT
TRBJ2-7 TRBV6-6 - - CASSYSGGQTYEQYF TGTGCCAGCAGTTACTCGGGCGGACAGACCTACGAGCAGTACTTC
TRBJ2-1 TRBV7-9 once TRBD1 CASSSRDRGNSYNEQFF TGTGCCAGCAGCTCCCGGGACAGGGGTAACTCCTACAATGAGCAGTTCTTC
TRBJ1-4 TRBV5-1 - TRBD1 CASSLVGQEGEKLFF TGCGCCAGCAGCTTGGTGGGACAGGAAGGTGAAAAACTGTTTTTT
TRBJ1-6 TRBV5-8 - - CASSLVQGNSPLHF TGTGCCAGCAGCTTGGTTCAGGGGAATTCACCCCTCCACTTT
TRBJ2-7 TRBV5-1 - - CASSLGGRPAYEQYF TGCGCCAGCAGCTTGGGGGGCAGGCCGGCCTACGAGCAGTACTTC